This is a list of T cell receptor beta chains from one sample in a study of cytomegalovirus exposure and HLA in healthy donors. Clones were read by immunoSEQ multiplex PCR, and TCRdb kept only the in-frame ones, dropping some. In the table there are 150,000 or so clones, roughly 85% of which are singletons. Sequenced material: PBMCs. These receptors all stem from a male donor in good health and CMV-seropositive. The CDR3 runs from the conserved cysteine through the conserved F or W. Fields, in order: V gene, J gene, clone size, D gene, CDR3 protein, CDR3 DNA. A D gene is named only where the DNA matches it firmly. Expanded clones are given a class, and other clones once, few, many or no size at all.

TRBV11-3,TRBJ1-5,.,.,CATGGGESNQPQHF,TGTGCCACCGGGGGGGGTGAGAGCAATCAGCCCCAGCATTTT
TRBV10-3,TRBJ2-1,.,TRBD2,CAIRWGTSSHNEQFF,TGTGCCATAAGGTGGGGGACTAGTTCTCACAATGAGCAGTTCTTC
TRBV18,TRBJ2-5,.,.,CASSPAGNKETQYF,TGTGCCAGCTCACCCGCGGGCAATAAAGAGACCCAGTACTTC
TRBV9,TRBJ2-7,few,.,CASSVGETVLYEQYF,TGTGCCAGCAGCGTAGGTGAGACAGTCCTCTACGAGCAGTACTTC
TRBV27,TRBJ2-3,.,.,CASSLIRVDTQYF,TGTGCCAGCAGTCTGATTCGGGTAGATACGCAGTATTTT
TRBV7-9,TRBJ1-1,.,TRBD1,CASSQDRAYPEAFF,TGTGCCAGCAGCCAGGACAGGGCGTACCCTGAAGCTTTCTTT
TRBV10-3,TRBJ2-1,.,TRBD2,CAISGESGKKGEQFF,TGTGCCATCAGTGGTGAAAGCGGGAAAAAGGGTGAGCAGTTCTTC
TRBV11-2,TRBJ2-7,.,TRBD1,CASSPGTGNYEQYF,TGTGCCAGCAGCCCTGGGACAGGGAACTACGAGCAGTACTTC
TRBV5-1,TRBJ2-2,.,TRBD2,CASSGTSVYTGELFF,TGCGCCAGCAGCGGGACTAGCGTGTACACCGGGGAGCTGTTTTTT
TRBV9,TRBJ2-7,.,TRBD1,CASSEGIGTGAYEQYF,TGTGCCAGCAGCGAGGGCATTGGGACAGGGGCCTACGAGCAGTACTTC
TRBV7-2,TRBJ2-3,.,TRBD1,CASSPTGVSTDTQYF,TGTGCCAGCAGCCCCACAGGGGTGAGCACAGATACGCAGTATTTT
TRBV19,TRBJ1-5,few,TRBD1,CASSRGGNSQPQHF,TGTGCCAGTTCCAGAGGGGGCAACAGTCAGCCCCAGCATTTT
TRBV5-6,TRBJ1-1,.,TRBD1,CASSSIYRGENTEAFF,TGTGCCAGCAGCTCAATCTACAGGGGCGAGAACACTGAAGCTTTCTTT
TRBV2,TRBJ1-5,.,.,CASSDGGRDQPQHF,TGTGCCAGCAGTGACGGGGGGCGCGATCAGCCCCAGCATTTT
TRBV10-3,TRBJ2-1,once,TRBD1,CASRDRGFGNEQFF,TGTGCCAGCCGCGACAGGGGATTTGGCAATGAGCAGTTCTTC
TRBV19,TRBJ1-3,.,.,CASRTQDSLNGNTIYF,TGTGCCAGTAGAACACAGGACAGTCTAAATGGAAACACCATATATTTT